This TCR beta chain was sequenced during a study of long-term antiretroviral therapy in people with HIV (dated by TCRdb to 2022 to 2024). Describing the broader study: The earliest samples were collected approximately a decade before the 2015 WHO recommendation for immediate ART, a period when ART was typically delayed until CD4 counts fell. No cross-contamination during QIAcube processing was seen in test extractions of a monoclonal T-cell line run alongside 30 or so polyclonal samples. Among the 30 to 35 participants with HIV, eleven were female. A total of approximately 200 cryopreserved PBMC samples came from a few dozen adults with confirmed HIV infection and were collected serially over a mean of roughly 6 years (range 1-12). Whether ART initiation and durable HIV suppression were associated with changes in peripheral blood TRB repertoire composition and diversity was tested in a retrospective serial study. Study-wide findings and limitations: No data were available on ART adherence, viral resistance or therapy changes, limiting inferences about post-ART repertoire changes. At every time point, the repertoire was dominated by expanded TRB clones first identified before ART initiation, although this dominance fluctuated and, in many PLHIV, declined after ART. The samples were dated from the mid-2000s to the late 2010s, and the ART regimens that were used may be less effective than current ART regimens. Starting ART was linked to a significant rise in TRB diversity, yet even after long-term ART the diversity remained significantly lower than in transplant donor controls. Compared with controls, HIV repertoires had narrower CDR3 length ranges, and the network structure pointed to an antigen-experienced repertoire that shifted only slightly toward naive after ART. Limited PBMC availability meant only the TCR beta chain was sequenced, without alpha chain pairing. Unsorted PBMC were profiled instead of sorted CD4+ and CD8+ T cells because pre-ART samples had limited cell numbers.

The junction shows trimming of 10 bases on V and 1 base on J, and the gene matches do not reach 8 bases of it. In the germline V gene, CDR1 corresponds to MDHEN and CDR2 to SYDVKM. Taken from cysteine to phenylalanine, the CDR3 has 14 residues. Only the CDR3 region is kept as DNA, spanning 42 bases read in frame from base 1. On this clone itself: Its antigen target is currently unknown. No qualities accompany the bases; no much larger clone lies one base away.

The immunoSEQ hsTCRB v3.0 assay was used at survey level resolution for TRB variable region sequencing. The targeted TRB sequencing depth was about 40,000-55,000 T-cell genomes per sample. Pooled TRB libraries were sequenced on an Illumina MiSeq with a v3 150-cycle kit. In the authors' own workflow: Repertoire analysis ran in R within a reproducible Nextflow workflow covering QC, data transformation and analysis. LymphoSeq2, an R package for AIRR-Seq data exploration, was used to implement custom analyses. A handful of samples that produced fewer than 5000 total TRB sequences were removed, so 180 or so HIV repertoires were analyzed. Among the approximately 190 retained HIV repertoires, 55 to 60 were collected before ART initiation and 129 after ART initiation. Repertoires were downsampled to 5000 TRB nucleotide sequences, and summary statistics were averaged over 100 downsampling iterations. The analysis kept only TRB sequences whose CDR3 regions were at least seven amino acids long. Two measures captured diversity: a Shannon entropy-derived clonality score and the Gini coefficient. In the repertoire networks, any two of the top 5000 CDR3 amino acid sequences were connected whenever the two sequences differed by an edit distance of one. For TRB CDR3 amino acid sequences, GLIPH2 was used to predict antigen specificity groups and MHC restriction. To flag known CMV, EBV, HIV or tissue antigen associations, CDR3 amino acid sequences were matched against VDJdb and McPAS-TCR. Pre-ART, post-ART and control groups were compared with Wilcoxon signed-rank tests and Holm-Bonferroni correction. Sourced from immuneACCESS, this table was stored by TCRdb with only in-frame sequences that have V and J called. A share of the clones is absent; for the studies checked, an unresolved V gene accounts for under half, and the remainder has no known explanation. The DNA gave D and trimming, while V, J and clone size come from that table. For this sample the table gives about 34,000 clones, of which approximately 93% were detected only once. Less than 4% of the sample is taken by the ten largest.

Inclusion was restricted to participants for whom at least one PBMC sample before ART initiation and at least two post-ART samples were available. Every participant with HIV received treatment in the United States of America. Cryopreserved samples of about 0.95-10 million PBMC were thawed and washed before DNA extraction. At the time of the earliest PBMC sample, participants with HIV were aged between roughly 20 and 55 years. PBMC samples were contributed by each participant from 1-4 timepoints before ART initiation and 2-8 timepoints after ART initiation, with a median of 7 samples. For every participant, serial HIV viral load, CD4+ T-cell count, ART history and demographic data were obtained. Using a Qiagen kit on a QIAcube, genomic DNA was extracted from unsorted PBMC, with samples processed in batches of 12.

The specimen was unsorted PBMCs, collected around 5.4 years after starting antiretroviral therapy. This receptor was obtained from a woman between 50 and 59 years old with HIV. The V and J genes are TRBV28 and TRBJ2-7; 9 bases in the middle match TRBD1. The CDR3 is CATKGGTGSYEQYF. Read as DNA, the sequence is TGTGCCACAAAGGGAGGGACAGGGTCCTACGAGCAGTACTTC.